This TCR beta chain appears in the sequencing data of a study of blood T cell repertoires in COVID-19. The wider study: Samples of COVID-19 (acute and convalescent) were obtained from the United States, Italy and Spain. PBMCs, B-cell-depleted T cells, or T cells were the source of the cDNA or gDNA that made up the material.

Trimming removed 6 bases from V and 5 bases from J, with 13 bases in between. CDR1 is MNHEY and CDR2 is SMNVEV in the germline V gene (reference sequence). The CDR3 is made up of 13 amino acids. Profiled with immunoSEQ multiplex PCR; TCRdb holds only in-frame clones, not every one. The sample lists around 180,000 clones; 82% were seen once. The TCR originated in a woman aged 25-40 years with acute or convalescent COVID-19. V is TRBV27 and J is TRBJ2-5; D uncertain. Sequenced material: peripheral blood. CDR3 region: CASRMWARETQYF. The CDR3 region has the DNA TGTGCCAGCAGGATGTGGGCTCGGGAGACCCAGTACTTC.